Listed here are 29 T cell receptor beta chains from one sample, sequenced in a study of beta chain features in type 1 diabetes. The study's findings and limits: Among all four CD4+ subsets, Type 1 diabetes patients had TCRB CDR3s that were moderately but significantly shorter.

Every isolated RNA sample was fully reverse transcribed, so sequencing captured expressed TCRB transcripts. Clones were sequenced by immunoSEQ multiplex PCR, and TCRdb holds only the in-frame ones, with some missing. The sample includes around 280,000 clones, approximately 15% of them seen just once. No cognate antigen is known for these TCRs. The sequencing input was naive CD4+ T cells from blood. The receptors were gathered from a man younger than 30 with type 1 diabetes.

This clone was seen a few times. The V and J genes are TRBV5-1 and TRBJ2-7, with TRBD1 as a possible D gene (5 bases). Germline V lookup: CDR1 SGHRS, CDR2 YFSETQ. The V gene lost 4 bases and the J gene lost 2 bases, with 16 bases spanning the gap. The CDR3 sequence is 15 residues long. CDR3 nucleotide sequence: TGCGCCAGCAGCCCCGGAGACAGAGATGCCTACGAGCAGTACTTC. This gives the protein CASSPGDRDAYEQYF.

This clone has only a few counts. The chain couples TRBV10-3 to TRBJ2-1; 9 bases are shared with TRBD2. The junction had 13 bases not matched to a gene; V was cut back by 8 bases and J by 8 bases. The CDR3 has 15 amino acids. Germline values: CDR1 ENHRY, CDR2 SYGVKD. CDR3 loop: CAIWAGGLVSYEQFF. The CDR3 coding sequence is TGTGCCATCTGGGCGGGAGGGCTTGTATCGTATGAGCAGTTCTTC.

This clone was observed a handful of times. This rearrangement joins TRBV9 to TRBJ2-1; tentative D call: TRBD2 (6 bases). V lost 0 bases and J 8 bases, leaving 6 bases between the germline ends. CDR1 and CDR2 from the germline V gene are SGDLS and YYNGEE. The CDR3 has 12 amino acids. The CDR3 nucleotides read TGTGCCAGCAGCGTAGGGGGGGATGAGCAGTTCTTC. It yields the protein CASSVGGDEQFF.

This clone turned up a few times. V is TRBV29-1 and J is TRBJ1-2; 8 bases agree with TRBD1. Trimming at V came to 3 bases and at J to 7 bases, leaving 7 bases not matched to a gene. The CDR3 extends over 13 amino acids. Germline CDR1 is SQVTM and CDR2 is ANQGSEA. The CDR3 loop is CSVDPGQAPGYTF. CDR3 bases: TGCAGCGTTGACCCGGGACAGGCCCCTGGCTACACCTTC.

This clone appeared a few times. The V call is TRBV7-2, the J call TRBJ2-5; 8 bases are a match to TRBD1. The CDR3 length is 15 residues. Germline V lookup: CDR1 SGHTA, CDR2 FQGNSA. Unmatched junction bases numbered 7, after V lost 5 bases and J lost 2 bases. CDR3 coding DNA: TGTGCCAGCAGCCCTCAGACAGGGGCTCAAGAGACCCAGTACTTC. Translated: CASSPQTGAQETQYF.

This clone appeared a few times. The genes are TRBV21-1 and TRBJ2-7; TRBD2 is the table's D call and was not checked against the DNA. TRBV21-1 is an annotated pseudogene. This CDR3 spans 16 amino acids. The CDR3 nucleotides are TGTGCCAGCAGCAAAGTTTGTGTAGTTTCCCCCTACGAGCAGTACTTC. Translating gives CASSKVCVVSPYEQYF.

The chain is built from TRBV6-6 and TRBJ1-2; 7 positions match TRBD1. This CDR3 contains 14 residues. The germline gives CDR1 MNHNY, CDR2 SVGAGI (reference sequence). The V and J ends lost 5 bases and 2 bases, in that order; junction bases with no gene match: 5. The CDR3 loop is CASSTLTGNYGYTF. The CDR3, as DNA: TGTGCCAGCAGTACCCTGACAGGGAACTATGGCTACACCTTC.

The rearrangement links TRBV6-5 to TRBJ2-1, with no clear D. The CDR3 contains 15 residues. Germline V CDR1 and CDR2: MNHEY, SVGAGI. Trimming cost V 1 base and J 0 bases, with 7 bases left between them. The CDR3 nucleotides are TGTGCCAGCAGTTACTTGGTTAGCTCCTACAATGAGCAGTTCTTC. This sequence encodes CASSYLVSSYNEQFF.

The V call is TRBV7-2, the J call TRBJ2-5; no reliable D call. The ends were cut back, 4 bases at V and 6 bases at J, with 12 bases in the middle. Germline CDR1 is SGHTA and CDR2 is FQGNSA. The CDR3 spans 13 residues. Here the CDR3 DNA reads TGTGCCAGCAGCTCGTCCGAGGCACAGACCCAGTACTTC. This translates into CASSSSEAQTQYF.

The J gene is TRBJ2-6, the V gene TRBV28; perhaps TRBD2 as D (5 bases). The CDR3 consists of 18 residues. Germline loops: CDR1 MDHEN, CDR2 SYDVKM. V was clipped by 8 bases and J by 0 bases, with 20 bases between them. CDR3 region: CASVKPWTGSSGANVLTF. The CDR3 DNA follows: TGTGCCAGCGTAAAGCCTTGGACTGGGAGCTCTGGGGCCAACGTCCTGACTTTC.

This clone was observed a handful of times. This chain connects TRBV4-3 to TRBJ2-6; TRBD1 matches at 11 bases. Germline V gene data show CDR1 as LGHNA and CDR2 as YSLEER. The V segment lost 0 bases and the J segment 3 bases; nucleotides outside the gene matches: 7. The CDR3 runs to 19 residues. CDR3 coding DNA: TGCGCCAGCAGCCAAGATGGTCGGGACAGGGGGTATGGGGCCAACGTCCTGACTTTC. This gives the protein CASSQDGRDRGYGANVLTF.

The count of this clone is one. Other nucleotide sequences from this sample produce the same CDR3. The chain combines TRBV7-9 with TRBJ2-7; 7 bases line up with TRBD1. V shed 5 bases, J shed 0 bases, and the junction held 4 bases outside the gene matches. The CDR3 is 14 amino acids. The germline V gene has CDR1 SEHNR and CDR2 FQNEAQ (reference sequence). The CDR3 spells CASSPDRASYEQYF. As DNA, the CDR3 is TGTGCCAGCAGCCCAGACAGGGCCTCCTACGAGCAGTACTTC. Using reference TRBV7-9 and TRBJ2-7 for the parts outside the CDR3, the full variable domain is DTGVSQNPRHKITKRGQNVTFRCDPISEHNRLYWYRQTLGQGPEFLTYFQNEAQLEKSRLLSDRFSAERPKGSFSTLEIQRTEQGDSAMYLCASSPDRASYEQYFGPGTRLTVT.

The J gene is TRBJ1-2, the V gene TRBV28; TRBD1 agrees at 7 bases. Per germline, CDR1 MDHEN and CDR2 SYDVKM. Trimming at V came to 5 bases and at J to 6 bases, leaving 9 bases not matched to a gene. The CDR3 loop spans 14 amino acids. CDR3 coding DNA: TGTGCCAGCAGTACCCGGACAGGATTGGATGGCTACACCTTC. It codes for CASSTRTGLDGYTF.

The V call is TRBV19, the J call TRBJ2-7; 9 bases fit TRBD1. Germline lookup yields CDR1 LNHDA and CDR2 SQIVND (reference sequence). Trimming at V came to 9 bases and at J to 7 bases, leaving 13 bases not matched to a gene. This CDR3 has 14 residues. DNA of the CDR3: TGTGCCAGCCGGCCAGGACAGGGGTTTAGGGAGCAGTACTTC. This translates into CASRPGQGFREQYF.

This clone was recorded a few times. The rearrangement links TRBV15 to TRBJ2-5, with TRBD1 as a possible D gene (6 bases). This CDR3 comprises 16 residues. V dropped 1 base and J dropped 2 bases, with 14 bases sitting between them. Germline V gene lookup returns CDR1 LNHNV and CDR2 YYDKDF (reference sequence). The CDR3 sequence is CATSRVPGQDQETQYF. The CDR3, as DNA: TGTGCCACCAGCAGAGTCCCGGGACAAGATCAAGAGACCCAGTACTTC.

The table lists this clone with a few counts. This chain links TRBV30 with TRBJ1-5; TRBD1 might be the D (6 bases). There are 13 residues in the CDR3. Germline V gives CDR1 GTSNPN, CDR2 SVGIG (reference sequence). V gave up 2 bases and J gave up 4 bases, with 9 bases separating them. The CDR3 nucleotides are TGTGCCTGGAGTCAACAGGGAAATCAGCCCCAGCATTTT. This sequence encodes CAWSQQGNQPQHF.

A few counts support this clone. The chain joins TRBV5-1 to TRBJ2-1, with 8 bases identical to TRBD2. The ends lost 2 bases at V and 3 bases at J; junction bases unmatched: 10. The CDR3 contains 17 residues. The germline V gene encodes CDR1 SGHRS and CDR2 YFSETQ. The CDR3 DNA reads as TGCGCCAGCAGCTTCCGGGTCGCGGGGGGCTTCTACAATGAGCAGTTCTTC. Residues: CASSFRVAGGFYNEQFF.

This chain connects TRBV11-2 to TRBJ2-7; 8 bases match TRBD1. The J segment lost 0 bases and the V segment lost 8 bases, leaving 6 bases of the junction unmatched. CDR3 length: 14 amino acids. Germline lookup yields CDR1 SGHAT and CDR2 FQNNGV. CDR3 coding DNA: TGTGCCAGCGGGGACAGGCGACTCTCCTACGAGCAGTACTTC. Residues: CASGDRRLSYEQYF.

This chain uses TRBV6-1 with TRBJ2-7, with a weak D call TRBD1 (9 bases). The CDR3 has 15 residues. V lost 7 bases and J 2 bases, leaving 18 bases between the germline ends. The germline V gene has CDR1 MNHNS and CDR2 SASEGT. The chain's CDR3 is CASKRGTGLAYEQYF. In DNA form, the CDR3 reads TGTGCCAGCAAGCGGGGGACAGGGTTAGCCTACGAGCAGTACTTC.

The V and J genes are TRBV5-1 and TRBJ1-2, with 8 bases that match TRBD1. The length of the CDR3 is 14 residues. Germline V gene sequence: CDR1 SGHRS, CDR2 YFSETQ. The J segment lost 8 bases and the V segment lost 4 bases, leaving 10 bases of the junction unmatched. Here the CDR3 reads CASSPATGAGGYTF. The CDR3 nucleotides are TGCGCCAGCAGCCCCGCGACAGGGGCGGGAGGCTACACCTTC.

CDR3 nucleotide sequence: TGTGCCAGCAGTTACTCAGGTGGCGGCTATGGCTACACCTTC. This gives the protein CASSYSGGGYGYTF. This sequence joins TRBV6-5 and TRBJ1-2; D remains ambiguous. CDR3 length: 14 residues. The V gene's germline CDR1 is MNHEY and CDR2 SVGAGI. Trimming stripped 0 bases from V and 4 bases from J, with 9 bases between.

J is TRBJ2-5 and V is TRBV5-4, with 9 bases aligning to TRBD1. Germline CDR1 SGHNT, CDR2 YYREEE (reference sequence). CDR3 length equals 15 residues. V gave up 4 bases and J gave up 5 bases; unmatched junction bases: 9. The CDR3 is CASSSRDRVEETQYF. The CDR3 DNA sequence: TGTGCCAGCAGCAGCCGGGACAGGGTCGAGGAGACCCAGTACTTC. Looking up the rest from reference TRBV5-4 and TRBJ2-5 gives the full variable domain: ETGVTQSPTHLIKTRGQQVTLRCSSQSGHNTVSWYQQALGQGPQFIFQYYREEENGRGNFPPRFSGLQFPNYSSELNVNALELDDSALYLCASSSRDRVEETQYFGPGTRLLVL.

This clone was observed a few times. The chain carries TRBV28 and TRBJ2-5, with unresolved D. Germline values: CDR1 MDHEN, CDR2 SYDVKM. This CDR3 contains 14 residues. V gave up 9 bases and J gave up 1 base, with 15 bases separating them. DNA for the CDR3: TGTGCCAGTAGAGGCCCCGGCAGCCAAGAGACCCAGTACTTC. This gives the protein CASRGPGSQETQYF.

The table lists this clone with a few counts. The rearrangement links TRBV11-2 to TRBJ2-1; D remains ambiguous. V was pared by 4 bases and J by 6 bases, with 4 bases between. The germline V gene encodes CDR1 SGHAT and CDR2 FQNNGV. The CDR3 loop spans 11 amino acids. In nucleotides, the CDR3 is TGTGCCAGCAGCTCTTTCAATGAGCAGTTCTTC. It is translated as CASSSFNEQFF.

The sample holds a few counts of this clone. The chain has TRBV18 and TRBJ2-7; 14 bases map to TRBD2. The CDR3 is made up of 19 amino acids. V trimming: 3 bases; J trimming: 3 bases; junction bases outside the gene matches: 13. Germline values: CDR1 KGHSH, CDR2 LQKENI. The CDR3 sequence is CASSPQLYAGTSGSYEQYF. CDR3 sequence (DNA): TGTGCCAGCTCACCTCAACTATATGCCGGGACTAGCGGGAGCTACGAGCAGTACTTC.

V usage is TRBV7-8 and J usage is TRBJ1-6, with TRBD1 matching 9 bases. Germline-derived CDR1 and CDR2 are SGHVS and FQNEAQ. This CDR3 is built from 15 residues. Unmatched junction bases numbered 10, after V lost 6 bases and J lost 10 bases. The CDR3 spells CASRAGTGLSSPLHF. The CDR3 DNA is TGTGCCAGCAGGGCCGGGACAGGGTTAAGCTCACCCCTCCACTTT.

This clone turned up a few times. V usage is TRBV7-2 and J usage is TRBJ2-5; D call uncertain. The length of the CDR3 is 14 residues. Trimming shortened V by 0 bases and J by 4 bases, and 9 bases separated the two germline ends. Germline V gene data show CDR1 as SGHTA and CDR2 as FQGNSA. CDR3 amino acids: CASSLAQSPETQYF. DNA of the CDR3: TGTGCCAGCAGCTTAGCGCAGTCTCCAGAGACCCAGTACTTC.

The chain uses TRBV11-2 and TRBJ1-6; possible D gene TRBD1, 6 bases. CDR1 and CDR2 (germline): SGHAT, FQNNGV. The CDR3 has 16 residues. The V and J ends lost 6 bases and 0 bases respectively, with 12 bases between them. The CDR3 DNA sequence: TGTGCCAGCAGTCCAACAGGGAGCTCCTATAATTCACCCCTCCACTTT. This sequence encodes CASSPTGSSYNSPLHF.

The rearrangement links TRBV7-9 to TRBJ2-4; 7 positions agree with TRBD1. The CDR3 is 12 amino acids. J was trimmed by 12 bases and V by 1 base; bases with no gene match: 3. CDR1 and CDR2 (germline): SEHNR, FQNEAQ (reference sequence). The CDR3 DNA follows: TGTGCCAGCAGCTTAGGGACAGGACCTCAGTACTTC. The encoded protein is CASSLGTGPQYF.